Listed below are T cell receptor beta chains from one sample, sequenced in a study of CD8+ T cells in alopecia areata. Only in-frame clones appear in the TCRdb table, and some are missing; sequencing was by immunoSEQ multiplex PCR. The repertoire holds 150,000 to 200,000 clones, with roughly 70% as singletons. The specimen comprised CD4+ T cells sorted from blood, sampled between weeks 49 and 50, from a patient treated with tofacitinib. These TCRs come from a human donor with alopecia areata. Each CDR3 is given with its conserved first and last residue. The order of the fields is D gene, V gene, clone size, J gene, CDR3 protein, CDR3 DNA. A D gene is named only where the DNA matches it firmly. Only part of the rows carry a size: once, few, many, or a class if the clone is expanded.

D: NA
V: TRBV30
size: once
J: TRBJ1-1
CDR3: CAWSGSTEAFF
DNA: TGTGCCTGGAGTGGAAGCACTGAAGCTTTCTTT

D: NA
V: TRBV7-9
size: NA
J: TRBJ2-3
CDR3: CASSSPNTDTQYF
DNA: TGTGCCAGCAGCTCACCAAACACAGATACGCAGTACTTT

D: NA
V: TRBV9
size: NA
J: TRBJ2-2
CDR3: CASSALFGGTGELFF
DNA: TGTGCCAGCAGCGCCCTCTTCGGAGGGACCGGGGAGCTGTTTTTT

D: NA
V: TRBV7-2
size: NA
J: TRBJ2-5
CDR3: CASSRWYRAETQYF
DNA: TGTGCCAGCAGCCGCTGGTACAGGGCCGAGACCCAGTACTTC

D: TRBD1
V: TRBV6-5
size: NA
J: TRBJ1-2
CDR3: CASRDSGYTF
DNA: TGTGCCAGTCGGGACAGCGGCTACACCTTC

D: NA
V: TRBV19
size: NA
J: TRBJ2-1
CDR3: CASSIGAEYNEQFF
DNA: TGTGCCAGTAGTATTGGGGCGGAGTACAATGAGCAGTTCTTC

D: TRBD1
V: TRBV11-1
size: NA
J: TRBJ2-3
CDR3: CASSLDRGLDTQYF
DNA: TGTGCCAGCAGCTTAGACAGGGGCTTGGATACGCAGTATTTT

D: NA
V: TRBV19
size: once
J: TRBJ1-5
CDR3: CASNSGARQPQHF
DNA: TGTGCCAGCAATTCAGGGGCCCGCCAGCCCCAGCATTTT

D: NA
V: TRBV6-1
size: NA
J: TRBJ1-6
CDR3: CASSEVGGKGSPLHF
DNA: TGTGCCAGCAGTGAAGTTGGGGGTAAGGGTTCACCCCTCCACTTT

D: NA
V: TRBV27
size: NA
J: TRBJ1-6
CDR3: CASSDYNSPLHF
DNA: TGTGCCAGCAGTGACTATAATTCACCCCTCCACTTT

D: NA
V: TRBV7-9
size: few
J: TRBJ1-1
CDR3: CASTKLNTEAFF
DNA: TGTGCCAGCACCAAGCTGAACACTGAAGCTTTCTTT

D: NA
V: TRBV6-5
size: NA
J: TRBJ2-2
CDR3: CASRQDRRGELFF
DNA: TGTGCCAGCAGGCAAGACCGGAGGGGGGAGCTGTTTTTT

D: TRBD2
V: TRBV29-1
size: NA
J: TRBJ2-3
CDR3: CSVLTSGGRTDTQYF
DNA: TGCAGCGTCCTTACCAGCGGGGGGCGTACAGATACGCAGTATTTT

D: NA
V: TRBV7-3
size: NA
J: TRBJ2-5
CDR3: CASSLTGEKTQYF
DNA: TGTGCCAGCAGCTTAACGGGGGAAAAGACCCAGTACTTC

D: NA
V: TRBV29-1
size: NA
J: TRBJ1-1
CDR3: CSVWGVSWAADTEAFF
DNA: TGCAGCGTTTGGGGGGTTAGTTGGGCGGCCGACACTGAAGCTTTCTTT

D: TRBD1
V: TRBV7-3
size: few
J: TRBJ1-2
CDR3: CASSLGPQDRAGYTF
DNA: TGTGCCAGCAGCTTAGGCCCACAGGACAGGGCTGGCTACACCTTC

D: NA
V: TRBV7-7
size: NA
J: TRBJ2-5
CDR3: CASSPGGFRETQYF
DNA: TGTGCCAGCAGCCCGGGTGGGTTTCGAGAGACCCAGTACTTC

D: NA
V: TRBV5-6
size: NA
J: TRBJ1-1
CDR3: CASSLGHGGAEAFF
DNA: TGTGCCAGCAGCTTGGGTCACGGGGGAGCTGAAGCTTTCTTT

D: NA
V: TRBV7-2
size: NA
J: TRBJ2-7
CDR3: CASSLDRAGSYEQYF
DNA: TGTGCCAGCAGCTTAGACAGGGCCGGCTCCTACGAGCAGTACTTC

D: NA
V: TRBV6-5
size: NA
J: TRBJ1-2
CDR3: CASIATNGPYGYTF
DNA: TGTGCCAGCATTGCGACAAACGGGCCGTATGGCTACACCTTC

D: NA
V: TRBV9
size: NA
J: TRBJ1-1
CDR3: CASSVGGVEAFF
DNA: TGTGCCAGCAGCGTAGGAGGGGTTGAAGCTTTCTTT

D: NA
V: TRBV7-9
size: NA
J: TRBJ2-5
CDR3: CASSKHTEQETQYF
DNA: TGTGCCAGCAGCAAGCATACAGAGCAAGAGACCCAGTACTTC

D: TRBD1
V: TRBV7-2
size: NA
J: TRBJ2-3
CDR3: CASSWDRADTQYF
DNA: TGTGCCAGCAGCTGGGACAGGGCAGATACGCAGTATTTT

D: TRBD2
V: TRBV6-1
size: NA
J: TRBJ2-3
CDR3: CASRTSGGTDTQYF
DNA: TGTGCCAGCAGGACTAGCGGGGGCACAGATACGCAGTATTTT

D: TRBD2
V: TRBV29-1
size: NA
J: TRBJ2-3
CDR3: CSADPIAGEHTDTQYF
DNA: TGCAGCGCTGATCCCATAGCGGGGGAACACACAGATACGCAGTATTTT

D: NA
V: TRBV29-1
size: NA
J: TRBJ1-2
CDR3: CSVELGRVKKNYGYTF
DNA: TGCAGCGTTGAGCTCGGCAGGGTCAAGAAAAACTATGGCTACACCTTC

D: TRBD1
V: TRBV18
size: NA
J: TRBJ2-7
CDR3: CASSPTTGSSYEQYF
DNA: TGTGCCAGCTCACCAACGACAGGGAGCTCCTACGAGCAGTACTTC

D: NA
V: TRBV27
size: NA
J: TRBJ2-7
CDR3: CASSLGGSPYEQYF
DNA: TGTGCCAGCAGTTTAGGTGGATCGCCCTACGAGCAGTACTTC

D: TRBD1
V: TRBV29-1
size: NA
J: TRBJ1-1
CDR3: CSVTTTGQDTEAFF
DNA: TGCAGCGTTACTACGACAGGGCAAGACACTGAAGCTTTCTTT

D: NA
V: TRBV20-1
size: once
J: TRBJ1-2
CDR3: CSARDLPGQIF
DNA: TGCAGTGCTAGAGATCTCCCAGGGCAGATCTTC

D: TRBD1
V: TRBV29-1
size: few
J: TRBJ2-1
CDR3: CSVCNSGTGVGFF
DNA: TGCAGCGTCTGCAATTCCGGGACAGGGGTGGGGTTCTTC

D: NA
V: TRBV12-5
size: few
J: TRBJ1-1
CDR3: CASGLGNTEAFF
DNA: TGTGCTAGTGGTTTGGGAAACACTGAAGCTTTCTTT

D: NA
V: TRBV7-9
size: NA
J: TRBJ1-6
CDR3: CASTGRANSPLHF
DNA: TGTGCCAGCACAGGCAGGGCTAATTCACCCCTCCACTTT

D: NA
V: TRBV13
size: NA
J: TRBJ2-3
CDR3: CASNPQGWDKRTSTDTQYF
DNA: TGTGCCAGCAACCCCCAGGGATGGGACAAAAGAACCAGCACAGATACGCAGTATTTT

D: NA
V: TRBV7-6
size: NA
J: TRBJ2-3
CDR3: CASSLEGLGTDTQYF
DNA: TGTGCCAGCAGCTTAGAGGGCCTAGGCACAGATACGCAGTATTTT

D: NA
V: TRBV29-1
size: NA
J: TRBJ1-2
CDR3: CSVDSSSYGYTF
DNA: TGCAGCGTTGATAGTTCGTCGTATGGCTACACCTTC

D: NA
V: TRBV7-6
size: NA
J: TRBJ2-2
CDR3: CASSPTAGGSGELFF
DNA: TGTGCCAGCAGCCCAACCGCGGGCGGGTCCGGGGAGCTGTTTTTT

D: NA
V: TRBV15
size: NA
J: TRBJ1-5
CDR3: CATSFSNQPQHF
DNA: TGTGCCACCAGCTTTAGCAATCAGCCCCAGCATTTT

D: NA
V: TRBV9
size: once
J: TRBJ1-2
CDR3: CASSAQVRFSNYGYTF
DNA: TGTGCCAGCAGCGCCCAGGTACGATTCTCTAACTATGGCTACACCTTC

D: TRBD1
V: TRBV6-5
size: NA
J: TRBJ1-5
CDR3: CASRIGTASNQPQHF
DNA: TGTGCCAGCAGGATCGGGACAGCTTCCAATCAGCCCCAGCATTTT

D: NA
V: TRBV5-1
size: few
J: TRBJ1-2
CDR3: CASSLEGQNGYTF
DNA: TGCGCCAGCAGCTTGGAAGGACAGAATGGCTACACCTTC

D: NA
V: TRBV19
size: NA
J: TRBJ1-1
CDR3: CASSMSRAGTEAFF
DNA: TGTGCCAGTAGTATGTCCAGGGCAGGCACTGAAGCTTTCTTT